A single sample is the source of the 20 T cell receptor beta chains below, sequenced in a study of naive and memory T cell subsets. The library had UMIs added by 3' ligation of an oligonucleotide to TCR cDNA. Ligated cDNA underwent four rounds of PCR with nested alpha and beta constant region primers and SP2. TCRdb re-called the 5' RACE reads with MiXCR, one entry per CDR3 protein. Among approximately 52,000 distinct CDR3 sequences listed, around 4.7% were seen once. Source of these receptors: a female donor in good health.

This clonotype has ten or more counts. The chain combines TRBV11-2 with TRBJ2-4; D ambiguous. CDR1 SGHAT and CDR2 FQNNGV come from the germline V gene. CDR3 size: 14 residues. Between the trimmed V and J ends, which lost 4 bases and 0 bases, there was a span of 7 bases. The CDR3 here is CASSSRLAKNIQYF. CDR3 nucleotides: TGTGCCAGCAGCTCCCGACTAGCCAAAAACATTCAGTACTTC.

The chain is built from TRBV11-2 and TRBJ2-3, with 9 bases matching TRBD2. The J segment lost 0 bases and the V segment lost 4 bases, leaving 11 bases of the junction unmatched. This CDR3 spans 18 amino acids. The germline V gene encodes CDR1 SGHAT and CDR2 FQNNGV. CDR3 nucleotide sequence: TGTGCCAGCAGCTCAGGGGCCAGGGCGGGGGGGAGCACAGATACGCAGTATTTT. It codes for CASSSGARAGGSTDTQYF.

This clonotype was observed at least ten times. V and J are TRBV10-3 and TRBJ2-2, with TRBD1 identical over 7 bases. This CDR3 contains 14 residues. V dropped 11 bases and J dropped 5; count of bases not matched to a gene: 11. Germline CDR1 is ENHRY and CDR2 is SYGVKD. The CDR3 here is CAAQKGAGTGELFF. For the CDR3, the DNA is TGTGCCGCCCAGAAGGGGGCAGGAACCGGGGAGCTGTTTTTT.

This clonotype was recorded at least ten times. V gene TRBV7-9 combines with J gene TRBJ2-1; 7 bases map to TRBD2. Germline assignment: CDR1 SEHNR and CDR2 FQNEAQ (reference sequence). This CDR3 contains 17 residues. Germline trimming cut 5 bases from V and 4 bases from J; bases unmatched to any gene: 14. The CDR3 coding sequence is TGTGCCAGCAGCCTACCCCTTAGGCTAGCGGTATACAATGAGCAGTTCTTC. This codes for CASSLPLRLAVYNEQFF. Full variable domain (outside the CDR3, taken from reference TRBV7-9 and TRBJ2-1): DTGVSQNPRHKITKRGQNVTFRCDPISEHNRLYWYRQTLGQGPEFLTYFQNEAQLEKSRLLSDRFSAERPKGSFSTLEIQRTEQGDSAMYLCASSLPLRLAVYNEQFFGPGTRLTVL.

This clonotype came up many times. This CDR3 is CASRGSPSYNEQFF. CDR3 nucleotides: TGTGCCAGTCGCGGAAGTCCGTCCTACAATGAGCAGTTCTTC. This chain links TRBV28 with TRBJ2-1, with unresolved D. V was trimmed by 9 bases and J by 1 base, leaving 13 bases between them. The germline V gene has CDR1 MDHEN and CDR2 SYDVKM. CDR3 length: 14 residues.

The V and J genes are TRBV19 and TRBJ2-7, with 7 bases aligning to TRBD1. The CDR3 totals 15 residues. The germline V gene has CDR1 LNHDA and CDR2 SQIVND (reference sequence). V gave up 4 bases and J gave up 2 bases; unmatched junction bases: 8. The CDR3, as DNA: TGTGCCAGTAGTACCTCTTCGGGACAGACCTACGAGCAGTACTTC. Its protein is CASSTSSGQTYEQYF.

In this sample, this clonotype turned up many times. The V gene is TRBV20-1, the J gene TRBJ1-1; 8 bases align to TRBD1. With V trimmed by 6 bases and J by 1 base, 10 bases remained unmatched. Per the germline V gene, CDR1 is DFQATT and CDR2 is SNEGSKA (reference sequence). The CDR3 sequence is 15 residues long. The CDR3 sequence: CSAPRDRLGNTEAFF. In nucleotides, the CDR3 is TGCAGTGCCCCCCGGGACAGGTTGGGGAACACTGAAGCTTTCTTT.

Ten or more counts support this clonotype. This chain uses TRBV20-1 with TRBJ2-4; D might be TRBD1 (6 bases). The V and J ends lost 1 base and 6 bases respectively, with 10 bases between them. This CDR3 has 13 amino acids. Germline values: CDR1 DFQATT, CDR2 SNEGSKA (reference sequence). The DNA for the CDR3 is TGCAGTGCTAGAGGGACAGTCCTAAACATTCAGTACTTC. Its translation is CSARGTVLNIQYF.

This clonotype has a count of ten or more. V and J are TRBV30 and TRBJ1-1; D gene unclear. The CDR3 length is 11 residues. V lost 2 bases, J lost 7 bases, and 8 bases lay in between. The germline gives CDR1 GTSNPN, CDR2 SVGIG (reference sequence). This CDR3 reads CAWSTQFEAFF. CDR3 sequence (DNA): TGTGCCTGGAGTACACAATTTGAAGCTTTCTTT.

Turning to this clonotype: The junction differs from germline at one of its ends, possibly a read error. The J gene is TRBJ1-2, the V gene TRBV4-2, with D maybe TRBD1 (6 bases). Germline values: CDR1 LGHNA, CDR2 YNFKEQ. The CDR3 is 15 amino acids. CDR3 DNA sequence: TGTGCCAGCAGCCAAGAGGGGGGGCCATTGGGTGGCGACACCTTC. It translates to CASSQEGGPLGGDTF.

In this sample, this clonotype turned up many times. A read error may produce the germline difference seen at one junction end. The V call is TRBV28, the J call TRBJ2-4, with 7 bases that match TRBD2. The CDR3 sequence is 12 residues long. CDR1 is MDHEN and CDR2 is SYDVKM in the germline V gene. CDR3 sequence reads: CASSLDSRETHF. The CDR3 nucleotides are TGTGCCAGCAGTTTAGACTCGCGGGAGACGCACTTC.

Concerning this clonotype: An end of the junction does not agree with germline; a read error may underlie this. The chain is built from TRBV20-1 and TRBJ1-2; 10 bases are a match to TRBD1. Germline CDR1 DFQATT, CDR2 SNEGSKA (reference sequence). This CDR3 has 15 amino acids. The CDR3 bases are TGCAGTGCTAGGGAACCGGGACAGGGGAAGTATGGCGACACCTTC. As protein: CSAREPGQGKYGDTF.

This clonotype has ten or more counts. The gene calls are TRBV12-3 or TRBV12-4 and TRBJ2-6, with TRBD2 identical over 13 bases. Trimming at V came to 5 bases and at J to 2 bases, leaving 3 bases not matched to a gene. There are 17 residues in the CDR3. The CDR3 here is CASSPGTSGAGANVLTF. Written as DNA, the CDR3 is TGTGCCAGCAGTCCCGGGACTAGCGGGGCTGGGGCCAACGTCCTGACTTTC.

In its sample, this clonotype was seen many times. The chain couples TRBV5-1 to TRBJ2-3, with D unresolved. The CDR3 sequence is 14 residues long. Germline V lookup: CDR1 SGHRS, CDR2 YFSETQ. V was clipped by 4 bases and J by 3 bases, with 12 bases between them. The CDR3 nucleotides read TGCGCCAGCAGCCAGCAATCGATGACAGATACGCAGTATTTT. It encodes CASSQQSMTDTQYF.

There are many counts of this clonotype. The chain joins TRBV29-1 to TRBJ1-4, with D tentatively TRBD1 (5 bases). V lost 4 bases and J 5 bases, leaving 8 bases between the germline ends. In germline, CDR1 is SQVTM, CDR2 ANQGSEA. CDR3 size: 12 residues. CDR3 DNA sequence: TGCAGCGTTGCTGAGGGGAATGAAAAACTGTTTTTT. It is translated as CSVAEGNEKLFF.

This clonotype was found a few times. Given a much more abundant clone one base away, this may be a read error. J is TRBJ1-5 and V is TRBV12-3 or TRBV12-4; D is unclear. The V gene lost 1 base and the J gene lost 2 bases, with 6 bases spanning the gap. The CDR3 contains 14 residues. Here the CDR3 DNA reads TGTGCCAGCAGTTTAGGACAACGCAATCAGCCCCAGCATTTT. This gives the protein CASSLGQRNQPQHF.

This clonotype was counted at least ten times. J is TRBJ1-1 and V is TRBV6-5, with a weak D call TRBD1 (6 bases). CDR1 and CDR2 (germline): MNHEY, SVGAGI. Trimming left V 0 bases short and J 7 bases short, with 12 bases between. CDR3 length equals 14 residues. The CDR3 DNA follows: TGTGCCAGCAGTTACTCGGGCAGGGGCGGTGAAGCTTTCTTT. Translation gives CASSYSGRGGEAFF.

There are many counts of this clonotype. This chain uses TRBV5-1 with TRBJ2-7; no clear D. There are 10 residues in the CDR3. The V and J ends lost 5 bases and 2 bases respectively, with 2 bases between them. Germline CDR1 reads SGHRS; CDR2 reads YFSETQ. The CDR3 nucleotides are TGCGCCAGCAGGACCTACGAGCAGTACTTC. Protein product: CASRTYEQYF.

This clonotype came up many times. This sequence joins TRBV27 and TRBJ2-7; D perhaps matches TRBD2 (6 bases). V dropped 7 bases and J dropped 6 bases, with 31 bases sitting between them. Germline CDR1 and CDR2: MNHEY and SMNVEV (reference sequence). The CDR3 covers 18 residues. The CDR3 DNA follows: TGTGCCAGCACCCCGAGAGGGGAGGCGAGCCGGAGGGTGATCGAGCAGTACTTC. Its protein product is CASTPRGEASRRVIEQYF.

This clonotype was observed many times. The gene calls are TRBV3-1 and TRBJ1-6; D is uncertain. Trimming stripped 3 bases from V and 10 bases from J, with 13 bases between. Germline V gives CDR1 LGHDT, CDR2 YNNKEL (reference sequence). The CDR3 spans 14 residues. CDR3 DNA: TGTGCCAGCAGCCAGCTTGTGACGGCCTCACCCCTCCACTTT. This translates into CASSQLVTASPLHF.